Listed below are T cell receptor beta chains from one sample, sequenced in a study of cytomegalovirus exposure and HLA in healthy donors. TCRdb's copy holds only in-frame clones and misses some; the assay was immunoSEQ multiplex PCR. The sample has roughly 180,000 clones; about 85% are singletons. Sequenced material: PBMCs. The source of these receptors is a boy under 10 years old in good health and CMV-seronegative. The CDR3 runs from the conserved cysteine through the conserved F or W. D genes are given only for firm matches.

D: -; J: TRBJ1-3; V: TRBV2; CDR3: CASTLQDIPSGNTIYF; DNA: TGTGCCAGCACCCTACAGGACATCCCCTCTGGAAACACCATATATTTT
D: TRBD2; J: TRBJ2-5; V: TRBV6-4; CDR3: CASSDPLAAQETQYF; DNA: TGTGCCAGCAGTGACCCTCTAGCGGCACAAGAGACCCAGTACTTC
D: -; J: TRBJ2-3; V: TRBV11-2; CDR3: CASSFLAGMADTQYF; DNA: TGTGCCAGCAGCTTCCTGGCAGGGATGGCAGATACGCAGTATTTT
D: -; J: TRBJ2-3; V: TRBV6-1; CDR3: CASSSLGGSDTQYF; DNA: TGTGCCAGCAGTTCCTTAGGGGGTTCAGATACGCAGTATTTT
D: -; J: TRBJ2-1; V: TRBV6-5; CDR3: CASSYGRQYNEQFF; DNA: TGTGCCAGCAGTTACGGGCGTCAGTACAATGAGCAGTTCTTC
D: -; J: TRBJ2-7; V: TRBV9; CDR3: CASSLDPVRSDEQYF; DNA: TGTGCCAGCAGCCTAGACCCGGTCCGGAGTGACGAGCAGTACTTC
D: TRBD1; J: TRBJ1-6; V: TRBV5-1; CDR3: CASSPRDRGPYSPLHF; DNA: TGCGCCAGCAGCCCGAGGGACAGGGGCCCCTATTCACCCCTCCACTTT
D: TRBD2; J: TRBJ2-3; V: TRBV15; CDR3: CATSTSGGVTDMQYF; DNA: TGTGCCACCAGCACTAGCGGGGGGGTCACAGATATGCAGTATTTT
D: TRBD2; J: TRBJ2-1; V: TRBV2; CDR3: CATLQPAGGNNEQFF; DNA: TGTGCCACCCTACAACCAGCGGGAGGGAACAATGAGCAGTTCTTC
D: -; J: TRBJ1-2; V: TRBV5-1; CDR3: CASSVETGYGYTF; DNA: TGCGCCAGCAGCGTCGAGACAGGCTATGGCTACACCTTC
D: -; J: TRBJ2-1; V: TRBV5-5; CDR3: CASSLSPGPYNEQFF; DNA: TGTGCCAGCAGCTTGAGTCCAGGTCCGTACAATGAGCAGTTCTTC
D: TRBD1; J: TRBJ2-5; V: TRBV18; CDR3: CASSFDRGYQETQYF; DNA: TGTGCCAGCTCATTCGACAGGGGGTACCAAGAGACCCAGTACTTC
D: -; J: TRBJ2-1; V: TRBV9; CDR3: CASSARDLTPPAYNEQFF; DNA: TGTGCCAGCAGCGCCCGAGACTTAACGCCCCCGGCTTACAATGAGCAGTTCTTC
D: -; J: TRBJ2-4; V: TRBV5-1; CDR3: CASSFGPGGIFLAKNIQYF; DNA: TGCGCCAGCAGCTTCGGGCCTGGCGGGATATTTTTAGCCAAAAACATTCAGTACTTC
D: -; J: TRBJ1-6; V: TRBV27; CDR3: CASSLRQLGVSPLHF; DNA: TGTGCCAGCAGTTTAAGACAGTTAGGGGTTTCACCCCTCCACTTT
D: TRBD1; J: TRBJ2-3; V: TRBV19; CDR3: CASSASYRGQVDTQYF; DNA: TGTGCCAGTAGTGCATCTTACAGGGGGCAGGTAGATACGCAGTATTTT
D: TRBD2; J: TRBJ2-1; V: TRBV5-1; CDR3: CASSLVTSGSKLYNEQFF; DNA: TGCGCCAGCAGCTTGGTGACTAGCGGGAGCAAGCTCTACAATGAGCAGTTCTTC
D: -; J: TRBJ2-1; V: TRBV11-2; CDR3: CASTAGPYNEQFF; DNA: TGTGCCAGCACTGCGGGACCCTACAATGAGCAGTTCTTC